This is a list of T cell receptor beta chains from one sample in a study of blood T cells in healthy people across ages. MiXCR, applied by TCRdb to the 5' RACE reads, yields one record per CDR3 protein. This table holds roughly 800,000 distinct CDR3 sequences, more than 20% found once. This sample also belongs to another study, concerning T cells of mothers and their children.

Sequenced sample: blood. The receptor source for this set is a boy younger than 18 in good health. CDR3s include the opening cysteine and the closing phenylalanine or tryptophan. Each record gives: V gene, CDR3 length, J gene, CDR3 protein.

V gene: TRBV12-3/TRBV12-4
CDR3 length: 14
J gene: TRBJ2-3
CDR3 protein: CASSAQGYRDTQYF

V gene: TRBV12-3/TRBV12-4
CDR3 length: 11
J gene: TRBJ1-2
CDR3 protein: CAINSGESYTF

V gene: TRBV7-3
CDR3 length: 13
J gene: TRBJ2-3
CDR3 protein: CASSNGHTDTQYF

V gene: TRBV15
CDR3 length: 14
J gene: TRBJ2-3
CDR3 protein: CATKTSGRTDTQYF

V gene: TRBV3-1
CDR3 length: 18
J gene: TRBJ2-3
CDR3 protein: CASSQGLAGSTSTDTQYF

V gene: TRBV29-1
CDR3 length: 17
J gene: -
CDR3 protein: CSVDLLGDGRGLNEQFF

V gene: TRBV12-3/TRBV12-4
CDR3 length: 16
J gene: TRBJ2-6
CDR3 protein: CASSLEEVSGANVLTF

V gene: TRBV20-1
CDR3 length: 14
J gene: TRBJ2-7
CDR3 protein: CSAEDRGSSYEQYF

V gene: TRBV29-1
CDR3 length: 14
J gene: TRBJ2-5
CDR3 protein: CSAPSGSGQETQYF

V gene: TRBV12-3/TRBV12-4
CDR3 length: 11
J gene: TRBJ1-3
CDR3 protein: CASSLQDTIYF

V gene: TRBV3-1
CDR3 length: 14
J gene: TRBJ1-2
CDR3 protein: CASSQEIGGYGYTF

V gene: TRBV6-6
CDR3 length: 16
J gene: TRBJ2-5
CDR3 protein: CASSYGSGGIGETQYF

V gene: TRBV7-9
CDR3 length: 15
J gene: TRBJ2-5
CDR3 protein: CASRLGRANQETQYF

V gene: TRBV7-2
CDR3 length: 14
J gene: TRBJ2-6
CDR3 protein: CASSLVSEANVLTF

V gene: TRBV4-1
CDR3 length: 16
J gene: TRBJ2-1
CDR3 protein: CASSQVGLAGFNEQFF

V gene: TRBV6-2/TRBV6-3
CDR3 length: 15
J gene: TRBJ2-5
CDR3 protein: CASSYDGTRGETQYF

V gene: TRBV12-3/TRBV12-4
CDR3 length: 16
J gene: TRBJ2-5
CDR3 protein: CASSLDFGRGQETQYF

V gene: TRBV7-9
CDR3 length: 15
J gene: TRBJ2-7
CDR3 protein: CASSPIDGRLYEQYF

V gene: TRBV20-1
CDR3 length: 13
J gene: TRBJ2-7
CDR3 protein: CSAEKDRAYEQYF

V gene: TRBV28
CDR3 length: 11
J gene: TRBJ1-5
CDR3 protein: CASSFLEPQHF

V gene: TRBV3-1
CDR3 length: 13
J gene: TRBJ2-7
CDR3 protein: CASSQEVRGEQYF

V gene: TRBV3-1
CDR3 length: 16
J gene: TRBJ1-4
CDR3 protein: CASSHFTDRGGEKLFF

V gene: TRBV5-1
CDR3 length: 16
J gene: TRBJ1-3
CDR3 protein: CASSLGTASYRNTIYF

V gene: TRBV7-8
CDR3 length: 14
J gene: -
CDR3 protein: CTSSARTSGNEQFF

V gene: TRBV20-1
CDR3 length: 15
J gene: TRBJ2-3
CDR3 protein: CSARAPWGGSDTQYF

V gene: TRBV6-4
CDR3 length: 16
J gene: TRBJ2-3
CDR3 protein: CASSDLFGGPTDTQYF

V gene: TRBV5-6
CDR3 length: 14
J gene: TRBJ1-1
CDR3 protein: CASSSEQGWTEAFF

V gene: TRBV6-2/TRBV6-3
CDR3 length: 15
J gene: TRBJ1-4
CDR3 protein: CASLDPGRMNEKLFF

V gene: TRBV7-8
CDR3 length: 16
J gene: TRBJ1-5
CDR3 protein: CASSKRPRYSNQPQHF

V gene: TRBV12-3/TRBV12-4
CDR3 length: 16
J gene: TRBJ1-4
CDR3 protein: CASSLGFRAINEQLFF

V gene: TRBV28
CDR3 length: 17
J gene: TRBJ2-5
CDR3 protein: CASSPGTSGSWGETQYF

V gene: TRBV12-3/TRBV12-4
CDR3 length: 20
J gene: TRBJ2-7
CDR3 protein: CASSPTSSPSDREISYEQYF

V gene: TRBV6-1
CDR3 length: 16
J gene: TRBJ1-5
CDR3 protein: CASSEASLGGRQPQHF

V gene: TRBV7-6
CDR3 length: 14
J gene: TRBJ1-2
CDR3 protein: CASSQGSGSFGYTF

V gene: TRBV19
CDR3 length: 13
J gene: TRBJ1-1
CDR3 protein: CASSWTGETEAFF